This TCR beta chain originates from a study of T cell responses to AZD1222 COVID-19 vaccine. Study-wide findings and caveats: Sampled repertoires all dated from after the peak T cell response. Baseline serostatus was positive in only a handful of AZD1222 recipients. Most donors were white British, females outnumbered males, and clonal diversity was possibly underestimated.

This clone was counted a single time. Its target is unknown. Germline V lookup: CDR1 SGHDN, CDR2 FVKESK. The CDR3 extends over 16 amino acids. V dropped 4 bases and J dropped 2 bases, with 17 bases sitting between them. Generated by immunoSEQ multiplex PCR, the TCRdb table keeps only in-frame clones and is missing some. The table lists about 120,000 clones, around 94% of them singletons. Pooled in the analysis were second doses at about 4 or about 12 weeks. The clonotype comes from an adult who received the AZD1222 COVID-19 vaccine. The rearrangement joins TRBV14 to TRBJ2-5; maybe TRBD2 (6 bases). Sample: peripheral blood, taken 28 days after the second AZD1222 dose. The CDR3 DNA is TGTGCCAGCAGCCCGTCCGCTAGCGTATCTCAAGAGACCCAGTACTTC. Translated: CASSPSASVSQETQYF.